This is a list of T cell receptor beta chains from one sample in a study of blood T cell repertoires in COVID-19. Profiling relied on immunoSEQ multiplex PCR, and the TCRdb table lists in-frame clones only, not all of them. The sample has about 320,000 clones; around 90% are singletons. The sequenced material came from PBMCs or T cells enriched from blood (not recorded which). The origin of the receptors is a man in his sixties who had recovered from COVID-19. Each CDR3 is given without its conserved first and last residue.

J,V,CDR3
TRBJ1-5,TRBV6-5,ASSSLRAQH
TRBJ1-2,TRBV27,ASSEQAVGYGYT
TRBJ2-1,TRBV9,ASSVGGLSYNEQF
TRBJ2-5,TRBV4-1,ASSQYDRAQETQY
TRBJ1-1,TRBV5-5,ASSLLGQGYTEAF
TRBJ2-1,TRBV28,ASSLDRQQF
TRBJ2-7,TRBV20-1,SARPNYEQY
TRBJ1-2,TRBV5-1,ASSLAGANTVYGYT
TRBJ2-5,TRBV28,AIREVGRPYQETQY
TRBJ2-7,TRBV18,ASSPGGPVRQY
TRBJ2-1,TRBV7-9,ASSLSLAGDDEQF
TRBJ1-6,TRBV6-5,ASSSGTDNSPLH
TRBJ1-6,TRBV6-2/TRBV6-3,ASSSPGQGISPLH